Detailed here is one TCR beta chain. This clone was seen more than once but under ten times. No cognate antigen has been identified for it. In this entry, gene names and germline sequences are mouse ones. The sequence runs out 4 residues before the end of the CDR3; the remainder is reconstructed from the germline J gene. Cells from pooled mouse cutaneous lymph nodes were stained for CD4, CD8alpha, NKG2D, NKG2ACE and other markers and then sorted on a BD Influx. Library preparation used the immunoSEQ multiplex PCR assay. RNA was extracted from all samples and reverse transcribed into cDNA, which served as template for TCR sequencing. First-strand cDNA was synthesized with SuperScript III using a 2:1 mix of oligo-dT and random hexamers. A synthetic immune receptor repertoire was used to gauge amplification bias, and whatever bias remained was removed computationally. Sequencing of the libraries was done on Illumina HiSeq with 60 bp reads that cover the CDR3, reading from J toward V. Processing in the source paper ran as follows. Raw reads were preprocessed for error removal, and CDR3 was defined according to IMGT conventions as running from the conserved cysteine to phenylalanine. Clonality was computed as 1 minus the Shannon entropy, with the entropy normalized by log2 of the number of productive unique TCRs. Whether each scalp clone was CD4 or CD8 was inferred by checking scalp TCRbeta sequences against the CD4 and CD8 repertoires from sorted blood. TCRdb obtained this table from immuneACCESS and retained in-frame rearrangements with V and J assigned. These tables miss some clones; where compared with another copy, unresolved V genes account for less than half of the shortfall, and the remainder is unexplained. Clone size and the V and J calls come from that table; the DNA yielded D and trimming. This sample contains about 270,000 clones, none of which is a singleton. Less than 1.5% of the sample belongs to the ten largest clones.

Unmatched junction bases come to 2, with V trimmed by 0 bases and J by 6 bases. According to the germline V gene (reference sequence), CDR1 reads LGHNA and CDR2 reads YNLKQL. The CDR3 covers 15 residues, taking in both the cysteine and the phenylalanine. Of the CDR3's DNA, 33 bases were read; they are in frame from base 1. This specimen belongs to a study of CD8+ T cells in alopecia areata (dated by TCRdb to 2016 to 2018). For the study in its entirety: Skin from C3H/HeJ donors aged roughly 6-13 months with spontaneous alopecia was grafted onto female C3H/HeJ recipients aged roughly 6-11 weeks. In both human patients and the C3H/HeJ mouse model, the study applied high-throughput TCRbeta sequencing to look at T cell clonal expansion in alopecia areata. On the human side, TCRbeta sequencing was run on scalp tissue and on sorted CD4+ and CD8+ peripheral blood T cells from healthy controls and from alopecia areata patients with either patchy or totalis/universalis disease. Scalp clonality was compared across normal scalp (n=4), patchy alopecia areata scalp (n=8), and alopecia totalis/universalis scalp (n=8). The RNA source kit depended on sample type: the PAXgene miRNA kit for fixed scalp, the miRNeasy kit for PBMCs, and the RNeasy kit for mouse skin. TCRbeta CDR3 regions were amplified by immunoSEQ multiplex PCR using 35 Vbeta forward and 13 Jbeta reverse primers.

Beyond this particular receptor, the publication reports: Compared with mice, TCR sequences shared between patients were less clear, possibly partly because of HLA diversity across the patient population. Lesional scalp, especially in alopecia totalis/universalis, showed higher clonality and more expanded CD8+ clones than normal scalp, suggesting antigenic drive. Resident alphabeta T cells in normal human skin are also sequenced, complicating scalp TCR repertoire analysis, unlike mouse skin dominated by gammadelta T cells.

Recombination connected TRBV5 to TRBJ2-1, with 10 bases in between that match TRBD1. Sequenced sample: CD4+ T cells sorted from a lymph node. This clonotype was sampled from a C3H/HeJ mouse with alopecia areata. Mice of this line possess the MHC haplotype H2-k. The part of the CDR3 DNA that was read is TGTGCCAGCAGCCAAGACCGGGACAGGGGTGCT. This encodes CASSQDRDRGA. The full CDR3 protein reads CASSQDRDRGAEQFF.